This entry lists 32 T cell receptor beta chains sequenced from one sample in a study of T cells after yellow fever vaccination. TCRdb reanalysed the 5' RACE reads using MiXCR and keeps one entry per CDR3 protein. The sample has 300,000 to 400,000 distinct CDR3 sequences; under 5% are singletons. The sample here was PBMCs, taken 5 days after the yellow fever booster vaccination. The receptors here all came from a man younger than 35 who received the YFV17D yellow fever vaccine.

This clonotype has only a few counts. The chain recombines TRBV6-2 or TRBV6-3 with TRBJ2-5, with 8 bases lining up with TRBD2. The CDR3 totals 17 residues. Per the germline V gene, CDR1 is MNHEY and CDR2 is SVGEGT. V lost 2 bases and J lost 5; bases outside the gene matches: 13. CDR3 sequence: CASSYPRSGAQRETQYF. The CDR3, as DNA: TGTGCCAGCAGTTACCCCCGTAGCGGGGCCCAACGGGAGACCCAGTACTTC.

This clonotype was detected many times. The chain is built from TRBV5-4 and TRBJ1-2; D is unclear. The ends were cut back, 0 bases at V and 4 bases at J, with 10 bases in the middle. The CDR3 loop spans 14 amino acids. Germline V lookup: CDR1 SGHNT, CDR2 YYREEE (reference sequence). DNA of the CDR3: TGTGCCAGCAGCTTGGACCCGGGCGCCTATGGCTACACCTTC. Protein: CASSLDPGAYGYTF.

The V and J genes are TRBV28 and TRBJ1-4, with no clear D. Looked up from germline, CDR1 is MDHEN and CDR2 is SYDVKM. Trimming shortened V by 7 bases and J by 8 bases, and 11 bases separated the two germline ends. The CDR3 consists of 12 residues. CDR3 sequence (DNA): TGTGCCAGCATTCTAAGGAGGGAAAAACTGTTTTTT. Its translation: CASILRREKLFF. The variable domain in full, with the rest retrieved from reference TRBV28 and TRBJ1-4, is DVKVTQSSRYLVKRTGEKVFLECVQDMDHENMFWYRQDPGLGLRLIYFSYDVKMKEKGDIPEGYSVSREKKERFSLILESASTNQTSMYLCASILRREKLFFGSGTQLSVL.

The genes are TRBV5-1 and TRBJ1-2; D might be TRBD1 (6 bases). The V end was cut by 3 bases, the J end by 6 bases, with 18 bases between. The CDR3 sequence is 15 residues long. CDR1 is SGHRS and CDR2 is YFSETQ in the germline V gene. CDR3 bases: TGCGCCAGCAGCTGGGAGGTGACGGGGGCAGATGGCTACACCTTC. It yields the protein CASSWEVTGADGYTF.

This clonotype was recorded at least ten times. CDR3 amino acids: CASSLGAEKETQYF. The CDR3 nucleotides read TGTGCCAGCAGCTTGGGAGCGGAAAAGGAGACCCAGTACTTC. The chain has TRBV5-4 and TRBJ2-5; possible D gene TRBD2, 5 bases. Germline assignment: CDR1 SGHNT and CDR2 YYREEE (reference sequence). V gave up 0 bases and J gave up 5 bases, with 11 bases separating them. This CDR3 has 14 amino acids.

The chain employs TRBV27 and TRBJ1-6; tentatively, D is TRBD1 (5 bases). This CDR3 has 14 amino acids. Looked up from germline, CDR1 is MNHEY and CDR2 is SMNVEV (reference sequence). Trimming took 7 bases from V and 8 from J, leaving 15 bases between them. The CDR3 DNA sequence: TGTGCCAGCACCGCCGGGGGGAATTATTCACCCCTCCACTTT. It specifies CASTAGGNYSPLHF.

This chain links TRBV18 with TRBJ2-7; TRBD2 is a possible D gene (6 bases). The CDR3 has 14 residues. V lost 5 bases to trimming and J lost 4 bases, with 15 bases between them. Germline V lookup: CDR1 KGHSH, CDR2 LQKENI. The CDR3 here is CASSSQGLGYEQYV. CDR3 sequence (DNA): TGTGCCAGCTCATCGCAGGGACTGGGGTACGAGCAGTACGTC.

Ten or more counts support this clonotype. CDR3 region: CSARDPAGLGQYF. The DNA for the CDR3 is TGCAGTGCTAGAGATCCGGCAGGGCTGGGGCAGTACTTC. The chain combines TRBV20-1 with TRBJ2-7; possibly TRBD1 for D (5 bases). V was pared by 0 bases and J by 9 bases, with 15 bases between. This CDR3 region has 13 residues. Germline V gene data show CDR1 as DFQATT and CDR2 as SNEGSKA (reference sequence).

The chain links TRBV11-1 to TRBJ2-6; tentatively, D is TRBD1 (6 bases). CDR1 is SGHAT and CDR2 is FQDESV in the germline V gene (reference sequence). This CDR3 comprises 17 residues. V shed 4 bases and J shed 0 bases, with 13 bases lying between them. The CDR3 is CASSSGQRISGANVLTF. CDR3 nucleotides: TGTGCCAGCAGCTCCGGACAGCGAATCTCTGGGGCCAACGTCCTGACTTTC.

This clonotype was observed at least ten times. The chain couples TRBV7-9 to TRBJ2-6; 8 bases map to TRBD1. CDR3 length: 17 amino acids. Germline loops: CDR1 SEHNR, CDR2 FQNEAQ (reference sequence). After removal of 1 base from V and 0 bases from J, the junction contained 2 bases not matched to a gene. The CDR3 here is CASSLGTGSSGANVLTF. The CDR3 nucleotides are TGTGCCAGCAGCTTAGGGACAGGGAGCTCTGGGGCCAACGTCCTGACTTTC. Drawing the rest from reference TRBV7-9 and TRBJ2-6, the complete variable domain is DTGVSQNPRHKITKRGQNVTFRCDPISEHNRLYWYRQTLGQGPEFLTYFQNEAQLEKSRLLSDRFSAERPKGSFSTLEIQRTEQGDSAMYLCASSLGTGSSGANVLTFGAGSRLTVL.

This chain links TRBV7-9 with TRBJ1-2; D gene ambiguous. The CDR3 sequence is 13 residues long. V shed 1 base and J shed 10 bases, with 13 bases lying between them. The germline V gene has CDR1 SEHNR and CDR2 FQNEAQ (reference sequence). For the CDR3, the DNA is TGTGCCAGCAGCTTAGGGCACCCGTCGTCCTACACCTTC. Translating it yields CASSLGHPSSYTF.

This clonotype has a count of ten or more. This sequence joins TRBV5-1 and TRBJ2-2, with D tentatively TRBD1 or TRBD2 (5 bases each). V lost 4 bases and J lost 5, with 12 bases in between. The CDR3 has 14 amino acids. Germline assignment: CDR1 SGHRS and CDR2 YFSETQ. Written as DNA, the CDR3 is TGCGCCAGCAGCCGGGGCTGGGGAACCGGGGAGCTGTTTTTT. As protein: CASSRGWGTGELFF.

The CDR3 sequence is CSAAPSGGSTDTQYF. CDR3 nucleotide sequence: TGCAGTGCTGCGCCTAGCGGGGGGAGCACAGATACGCAGTATTTT. The rearrangement links TRBV20-1 to TRBJ2-3; 11 bases map to TRBD2. The CDR3 is 15 amino acids. CDR1 is DFQATT, CDR2 SNEGSKA, per germline (reference sequence). V lost 5 bases, J lost 0 bases, and 4 bases stayed unmatched.

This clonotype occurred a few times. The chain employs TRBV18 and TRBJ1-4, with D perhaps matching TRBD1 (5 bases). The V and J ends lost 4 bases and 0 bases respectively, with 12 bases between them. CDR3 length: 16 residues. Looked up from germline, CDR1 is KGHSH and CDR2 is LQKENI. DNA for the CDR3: TGTGCCAGCTCACTCGGGGCCCCGGCAACTAATGAAAAACTGTTTTTT. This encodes CASSLGAPATNEKLFF.

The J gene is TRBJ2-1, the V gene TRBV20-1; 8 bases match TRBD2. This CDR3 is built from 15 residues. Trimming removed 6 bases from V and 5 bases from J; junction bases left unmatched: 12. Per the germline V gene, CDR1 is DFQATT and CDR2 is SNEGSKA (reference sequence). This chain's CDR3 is CSALNRRGAHNEQFF. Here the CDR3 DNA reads TGCAGTGCGCTCAACCGGCGGGGGGCCCACAATGAGCAGTTCTTC.

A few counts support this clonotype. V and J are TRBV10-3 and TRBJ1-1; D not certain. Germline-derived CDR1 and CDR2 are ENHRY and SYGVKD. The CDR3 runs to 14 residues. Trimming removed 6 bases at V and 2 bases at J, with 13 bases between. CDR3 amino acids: CAIRGFGPNTEAFF. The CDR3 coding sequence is TGTGCCATCAGGGGGTTTGGGCCCAACACTGAAGCTTTCTTT.

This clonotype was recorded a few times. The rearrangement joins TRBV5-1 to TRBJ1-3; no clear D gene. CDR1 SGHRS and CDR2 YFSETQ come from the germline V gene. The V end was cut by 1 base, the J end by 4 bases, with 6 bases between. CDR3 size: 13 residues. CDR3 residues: CASSLYGGNTIYF. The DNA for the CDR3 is TGCGCCAGCAGCTTGTATGGCGGAAACACCATATATTTT.

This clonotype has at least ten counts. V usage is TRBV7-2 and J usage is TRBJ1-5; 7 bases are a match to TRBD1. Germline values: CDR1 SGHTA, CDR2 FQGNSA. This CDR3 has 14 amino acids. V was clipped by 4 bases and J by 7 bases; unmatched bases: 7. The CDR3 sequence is CASSSQGWQQPQHF. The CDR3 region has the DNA TGTGCCAGCAGCTCACAGGGGTGGCAACAGCCCCAGCATTTT.

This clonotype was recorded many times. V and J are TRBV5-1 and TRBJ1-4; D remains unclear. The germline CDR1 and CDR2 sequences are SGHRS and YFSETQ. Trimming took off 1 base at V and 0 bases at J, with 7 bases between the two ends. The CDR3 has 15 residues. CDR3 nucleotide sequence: TGCGCCAGCAGCTTGCTACCCTCAACTAATGAAAAACTGTTTTTT. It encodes CASSLLPSTNEKLFF.

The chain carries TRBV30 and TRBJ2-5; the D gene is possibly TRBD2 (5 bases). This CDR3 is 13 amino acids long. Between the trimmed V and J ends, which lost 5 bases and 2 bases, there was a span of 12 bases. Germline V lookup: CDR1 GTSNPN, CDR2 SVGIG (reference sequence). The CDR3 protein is CAWDGLEQETQYF. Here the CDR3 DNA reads TGTGCCTGGGACGGACTCGAACAAGAGACCCAGTACTTC.

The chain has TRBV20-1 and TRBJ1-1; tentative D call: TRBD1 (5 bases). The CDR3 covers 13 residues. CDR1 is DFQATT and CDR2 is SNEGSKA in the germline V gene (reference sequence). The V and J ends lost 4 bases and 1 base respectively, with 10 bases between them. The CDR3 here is CSATPGPNTEAFF. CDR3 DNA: TGCAGTGCTACTCCAGGGCCGAACACTGAAGCTTTCTTT.

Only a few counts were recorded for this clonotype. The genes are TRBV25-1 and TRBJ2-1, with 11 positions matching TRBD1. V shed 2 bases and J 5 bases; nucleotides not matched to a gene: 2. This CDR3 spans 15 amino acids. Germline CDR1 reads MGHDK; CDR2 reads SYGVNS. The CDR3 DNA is TGTGCCAGCAGTGAACCGGGACAGGGGGACAATGAGCAGTTCTTC. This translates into CASSEPGQGDNEQFF.

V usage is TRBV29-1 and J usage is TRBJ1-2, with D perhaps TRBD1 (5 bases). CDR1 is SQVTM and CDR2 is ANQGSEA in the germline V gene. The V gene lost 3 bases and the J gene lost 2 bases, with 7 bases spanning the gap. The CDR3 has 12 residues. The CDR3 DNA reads TGCAGCGTTGAGGGGGAGAACTATGGCTACACCTTC. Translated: CSVEGENYGYTF.

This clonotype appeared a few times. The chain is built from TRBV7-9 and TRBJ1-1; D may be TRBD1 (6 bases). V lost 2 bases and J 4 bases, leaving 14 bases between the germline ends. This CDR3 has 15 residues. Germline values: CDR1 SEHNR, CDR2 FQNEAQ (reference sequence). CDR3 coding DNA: TGTGCCAGCAGCTTACGACAGGCCTTGCCCACTGAAGCTTTCTTT. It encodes CASSLRQALPTEAFF.

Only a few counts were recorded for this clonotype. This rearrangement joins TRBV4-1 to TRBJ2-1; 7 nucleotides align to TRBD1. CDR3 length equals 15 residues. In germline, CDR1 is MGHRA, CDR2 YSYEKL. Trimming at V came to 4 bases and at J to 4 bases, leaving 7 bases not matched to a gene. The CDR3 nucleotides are TGCGCCAGCAGCCCCCCCCGGGACAGTTACAATGAGCAGTTCTTC. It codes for CASSPPRDSYNEQFF.

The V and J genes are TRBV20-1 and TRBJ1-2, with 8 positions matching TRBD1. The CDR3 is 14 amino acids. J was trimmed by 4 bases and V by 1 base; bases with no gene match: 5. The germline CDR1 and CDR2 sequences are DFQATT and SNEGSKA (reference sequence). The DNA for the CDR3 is TGCAGTGCTAGAGTAACAGGGGGGTCCTATGGCTACACCTTC. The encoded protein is CSARVTGGSYGYTF.

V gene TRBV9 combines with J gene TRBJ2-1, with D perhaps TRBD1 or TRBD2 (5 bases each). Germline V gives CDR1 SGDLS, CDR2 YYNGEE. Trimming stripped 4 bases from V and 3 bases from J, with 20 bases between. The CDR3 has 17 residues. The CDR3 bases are TGTGCCAGCAGCTCACAGAGGGCAGCGGACAACTACAATGAGCAGTTCTTC. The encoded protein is CASSSQRAADNYNEQFF. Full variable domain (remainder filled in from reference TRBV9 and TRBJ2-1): DSGVTQTPKHLITATGQRVTLRCSPRSGDLSVYWYQQSLDQGLQFLIQYYNGEERAKGNILERFSAQQFPDLHSELNLSSLELGDSALYFCASSSQRAADNYNEQFFGPGTRLTVL.

The CDR3 region has the DNA TGTGCCAGTAGCCGGGACACTAGTCTCTATGGCTACACCTTC. It specifies CASSRDTSLYGYTF. This chain links TRBV19 with TRBJ1-2, with D possibly being TRBD1 (6 bases). Trimming took off 6 bases at V and 4 bases at J, with 15 bases between the two ends. The germline V gene encodes CDR1 LNHDA and CDR2 SQIVND (reference sequence). CDR3 size: 14 residues.

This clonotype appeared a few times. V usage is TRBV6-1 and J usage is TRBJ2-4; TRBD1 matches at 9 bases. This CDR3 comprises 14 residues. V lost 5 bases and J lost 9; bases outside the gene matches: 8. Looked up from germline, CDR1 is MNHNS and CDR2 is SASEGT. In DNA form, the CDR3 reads TGTGCCAGCAGTAACCGGGACAGGGTAACCATTCAGTACTTC. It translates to CASSNRDRVTIQYF.

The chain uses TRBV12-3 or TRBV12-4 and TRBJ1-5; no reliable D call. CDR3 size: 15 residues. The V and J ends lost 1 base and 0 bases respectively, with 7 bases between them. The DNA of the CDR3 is TGTGCCAGCAGTTTAGACGACATTAGCAATCAGCCCCAGCATTTT. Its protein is CASSLDDISNQPQHF.

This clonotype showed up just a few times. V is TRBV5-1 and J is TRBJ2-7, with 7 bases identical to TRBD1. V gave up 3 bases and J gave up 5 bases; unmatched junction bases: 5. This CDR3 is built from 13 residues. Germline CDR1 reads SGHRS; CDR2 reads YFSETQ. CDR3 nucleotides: TGCGCCAGCAGCTATGACAGGGAAAACGAGCAGTACTTC. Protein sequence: CASSYDRENEQYF.

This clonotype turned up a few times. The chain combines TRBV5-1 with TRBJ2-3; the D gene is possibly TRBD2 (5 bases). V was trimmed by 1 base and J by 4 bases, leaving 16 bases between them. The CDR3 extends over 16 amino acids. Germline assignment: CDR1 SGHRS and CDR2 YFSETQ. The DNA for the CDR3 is TGCGCCAGCAGCTTGAAGCGGTATCCCAATCCAGATACGCAGTATTTT. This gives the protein CASSLKRYPNPDTQYF.